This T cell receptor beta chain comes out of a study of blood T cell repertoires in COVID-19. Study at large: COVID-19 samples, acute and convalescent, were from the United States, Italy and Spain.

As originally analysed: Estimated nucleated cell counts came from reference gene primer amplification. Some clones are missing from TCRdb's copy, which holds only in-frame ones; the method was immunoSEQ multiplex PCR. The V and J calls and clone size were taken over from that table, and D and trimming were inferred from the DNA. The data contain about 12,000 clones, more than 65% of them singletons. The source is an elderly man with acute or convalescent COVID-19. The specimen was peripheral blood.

This CDR3 is CASSPLAGRDNEQFF. The DNA of the CDR3 is TGTGCCAGCTCACCACTAGCGGGGCGGGACAATGAGCAGTTCTTC. The rearrangement uses TRBV18 and TRBJ2-1, with 8 bases matching TRBD2. Germline V gene lookup returns CDR1 KGHSH and CDR2 LQKENI. CDR3 length: 15 amino acids. Trimming cost V 1 base and J 5 bases; bases outside gene matches: 4.